The 12 T cell receptor beta chains given below trace back to one sample, sequenced in a study of T cell repertoires in cytomegalovirus infection. Via MiXCR, TCRdb re-called the reads, giving one row per CDR3 protein. The sample has 200,000 to 300,000 distinct CDR3 sequences; roughly 13% are singletons. The sample consisted of PBMCs. The receptors shown here come from a human donor in good health (CMV status not recorded). Some clones in this sample may be carry-over from other donors' samples.

This clonotype was counted between two and nine times. The genes are TRBV29-1 and TRBJ2-7; D may correspond to TRBD1 or TRBD2 (5 bases each). This CDR3 spans 13 amino acids. Germline V CDR1 and CDR2: SQVTM, ANQGSEA. With 4 bases removed from V and 4 bases from J, the gap between germline ends came to 14 bases. Here the CDR3 DNA reads TGCAGCGTTGTACCCGGGGCAAATTACGAGCAGTACTTC. The encoded protein is CSVVPGANYEQYF.

The CDR3 nucleotides read TGTGCTAGTGGTTTGGTAGGCTCTGGGCGCACTGAAGCTTTCTTT. This gives the protein CASGLVGSGRTEAFF. The chain employs TRBV12-5 and TRBJ1-1; no definite D call. V shed 0 bases and J shed 4 bases, with 12 bases lying between them. Germline V lookup: CDR1 LGHNT, CDR2 FRNRAP. The CDR3 totals 15 residues.

The gene calls are TRBV28 and TRBJ2-1; D tentatively fits TRBD1 or TRBD2 (5 bases each). Germline CDR1 reads MDHEN; CDR2 reads SYDVKM. Trimming cost V 6 bases and J 10 bases, with 16 bases left between them. The CDR3 runs 13 residues. CDR3 bases: TGTGCCAGCAGCATGGGGACCGTGCTAGAGCAGTTCTTC. Translated, it gives CASSMGTVLEQFF.

This clonotype was found many times. The rearrangement uses TRBV11-2 and TRBJ2-7; 8 nucleotides match TRBD2. Losses at the gene ends were 8 bases for V and 3 bases for J; bases not matched to a gene: 9. This CDR3 comprises 14 residues. Germline V gene data show CDR1 as SGHAT and CDR2 as FQNNGV. The chain's CDR3 is CASAPAGGNYEQYF. DNA of the CDR3: TGTGCCAGCGCTCCGGCGGGAGGAAACTACGAGCAGTACTTC.

V usage is TRBV12-3 or TRBV12-4 and J usage is TRBJ2-1, with TRBD2 matching over 7 bases. This CDR3 has 16 amino acids. The trim removed 5 bases at V and 4 bases at J, leaving 11 bases unmatched. The CDR3 DNA reads TGTGCCAGCAGTCCAGGGCTAGCGGCAACTTACAATGAGCAGTTCTTC. Residues: CASSPGLAATYNEQFF.

This chain links TRBV29-1 with TRBJ2-7; tentatively, D is TRBD1 (5 bases). CDR1 is SQVTM and CDR2 is ANQGSEA in the germline V gene. The V end lost 6 bases, the J end lost 2 bases, and 11 bases lay between the germline ends. The length of the CDR3 is 12 residues. CDR3 sequence reads: CSVRTQPYEQYF. The CDR3 DNA is TGCAGCGTACGGACACAACCCTACGAGCAGTACTTC.

The rearrangement uses TRBV2 and TRBJ1-1; no clear D. Per germline, CDR1 SNHLY and CDR2 FYNNEI. This CDR3 has 11 amino acids. The V end lost 5 bases, the J end lost 4 bases, and 5 bases lay between the germline ends. CDR3 in DNA: TGTGCCAGCAGTATTCCCACTGAAGCTTTCTTT. It translates to CASSIPTEAFF.

Many counts were recorded for this clonotype. The chain links TRBV28 to TRBJ2-7; TRBD2 matches 10 bases. The CDR3 has 15 residues. The germline gives CDR1 MDHEN, CDR2 SYDVKM. V lost 3 bases, J lost 6 bases, and 8 bases stayed unmatched. CDR3 residues: CASSFLAGGPSEQYF. In DNA form, the CDR3 reads TGTGCCAGCAGTTTTTTAGCGGGAGGACCCTCCGAGCAGTACTTC.

The J gene is TRBJ2-1, the V gene TRBV9, with TRBD2 matching over 7 bases. Germline lookup yields CDR1 SGDLS and CDR2 YYNGEE. The CDR3 sequence is 14 residues long. J gave up 5 bases and V 4 bases, and 6 bases lay outside the gene matches. CDR3 protein: CASSTQRGNNEQFF. The CDR3 DNA follows: TGTGCCAGCAGCACCCAGCGGGGTAACAATGAGCAGTTCTTC. Using reference TRBV9 and TRBJ2-1 for the parts outside the CDR3, the full variable domain is DSGVTQTPKHLITATGQRVTLRCSPRSGDLSVYWYQQSLDQGLQFLIQYYNGEERAKGNILERFSAQQFPDLHSELNLSSLELGDSALYFCASSTQRGNNEQFFGPGTRLTVL.

This clonotype was detected ten times or more. This chain uses TRBV7-8 with TRBJ2-7, with 7 nucleotides matching TRBD2. Trimming removed 2 bases from V and 4 bases from J; junction bases left unmatched: 8. Germline values: CDR1 SGHVS, CDR2 FQNEAQ. The CDR3 loop spans 15 amino acids. Written as DNA, the CDR3 is TGTGCCAGCAGCTTACCGGGCGGGAGTTCGTACGAGCAGTACTTC. Protein: CASSLPGGSSYEQYF.

This clonotype was counted many times. CDR3 in DNA: TGTGCCAGCAGCCCGGCCAGATGGGGCGAAGCTTTCTTT. Residues: CASSPARWGEAFF. This sequence joins TRBV12-3 or TRBV12-4 and TRBJ1-1, with a weak D call TRBD1 (5 bases). Trimming cost V 6 bases and J 8 bases, with 16 bases left between them. This CDR3 has 13 residues.

This chain links TRBV20-1 with TRBJ2-3; 15 bases line up with TRBD2. V lost 5 bases, J lost 4 bases, and 7 bases stayed unmatched. From germline, CDR1 is DFQATT and CDR2 SNEGSKA (reference sequence). The CDR3 runs 16 residues. DNA for the CDR3: TGCAGTGCTCCCCGGACTAGCGGGAGGGCATCAGATACGCAGTATTTT. It translates to CSAPRTSGRASDTQYF.